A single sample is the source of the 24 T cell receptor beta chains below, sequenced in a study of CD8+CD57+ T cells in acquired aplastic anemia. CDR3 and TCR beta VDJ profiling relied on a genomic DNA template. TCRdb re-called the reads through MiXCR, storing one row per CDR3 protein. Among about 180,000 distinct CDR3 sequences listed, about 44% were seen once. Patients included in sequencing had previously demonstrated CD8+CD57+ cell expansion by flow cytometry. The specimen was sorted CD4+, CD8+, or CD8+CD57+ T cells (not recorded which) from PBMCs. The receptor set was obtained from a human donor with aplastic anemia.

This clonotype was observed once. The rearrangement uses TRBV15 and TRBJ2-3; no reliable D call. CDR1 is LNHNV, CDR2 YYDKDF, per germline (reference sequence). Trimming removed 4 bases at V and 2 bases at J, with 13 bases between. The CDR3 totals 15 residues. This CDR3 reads CATSISGSPTDTQYF. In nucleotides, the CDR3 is TGTGCCACCAGCATCAGTGGCAGCCCCACAGATACGCAGTATTTT.

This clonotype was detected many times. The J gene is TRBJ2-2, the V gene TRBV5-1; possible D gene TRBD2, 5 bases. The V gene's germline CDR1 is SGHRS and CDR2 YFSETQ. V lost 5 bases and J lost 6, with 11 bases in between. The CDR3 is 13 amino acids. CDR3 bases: TGCGCCAGCAGGAGGGATGTGTCCGGGGAGCTGTTTTTT. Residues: CASRRDVSGELFF.

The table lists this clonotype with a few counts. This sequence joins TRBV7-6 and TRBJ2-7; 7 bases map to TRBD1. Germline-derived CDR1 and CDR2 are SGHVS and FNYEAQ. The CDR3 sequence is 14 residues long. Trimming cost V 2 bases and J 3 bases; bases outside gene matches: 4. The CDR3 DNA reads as TGTGCCAGCAGCTTAATAGGGGGCGGCTACGAGCAGTACTTC. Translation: CASSLIGGGYEQYF. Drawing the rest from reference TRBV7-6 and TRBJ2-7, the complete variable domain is GAGVSQSPRYKVTKRGQDVALRCDPISGHVSLYWYRQALGQGPEFLTYFNYEAQQDKSGLPNDRFSAERPEGSISTLTIQRTEQRDSAMYRCASSLIGGGYEQYFGPGTRLTVT.

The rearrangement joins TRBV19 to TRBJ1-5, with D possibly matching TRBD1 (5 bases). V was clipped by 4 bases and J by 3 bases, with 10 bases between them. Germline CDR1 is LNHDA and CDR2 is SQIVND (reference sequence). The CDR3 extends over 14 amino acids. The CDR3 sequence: CASSRRGPNQPQHF. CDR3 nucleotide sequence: TGTGCCAGTAGTAGGCGGGGACCCAATCAGCCCCAGCATTTT. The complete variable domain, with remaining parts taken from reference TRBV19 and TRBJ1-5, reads DGGITQSPKYLFRKEGQNVTLSCEQNLNHDAMYWYRQDPGQGLRLIYYSQIVNDFQKGDIAEGYSVSREKKESFPLTVTSAQKNPTAFYLCASSRRGPNQPQHFGDGTRLSIL.

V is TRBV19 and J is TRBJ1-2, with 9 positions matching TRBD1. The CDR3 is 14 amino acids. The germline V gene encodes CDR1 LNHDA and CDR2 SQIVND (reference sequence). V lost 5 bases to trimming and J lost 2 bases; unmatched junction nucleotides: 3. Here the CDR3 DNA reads TGTGCCAGTAGTGGAGGGACAGGGAACTATGGCTACACCTTC. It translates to CASSGGTGNYGYTF.

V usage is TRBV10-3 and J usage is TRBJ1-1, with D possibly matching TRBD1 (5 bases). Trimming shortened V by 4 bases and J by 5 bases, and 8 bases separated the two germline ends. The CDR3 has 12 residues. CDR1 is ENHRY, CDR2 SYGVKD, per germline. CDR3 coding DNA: TGTGCCATCAGTGGGGGGGGGACTGAAGCTTTCTTT. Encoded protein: CAISGGGTEAFF.

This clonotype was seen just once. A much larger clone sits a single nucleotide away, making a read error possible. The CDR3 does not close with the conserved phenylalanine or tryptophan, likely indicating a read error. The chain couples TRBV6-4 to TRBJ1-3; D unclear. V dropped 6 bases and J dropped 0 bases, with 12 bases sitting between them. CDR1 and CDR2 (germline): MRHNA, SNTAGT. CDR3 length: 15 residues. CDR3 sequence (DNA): TGTGCCAGCAGCCAAGATGTTAGCTCTGGAAACACCATATATCTT. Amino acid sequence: CASSQDVSSGNTIYL.

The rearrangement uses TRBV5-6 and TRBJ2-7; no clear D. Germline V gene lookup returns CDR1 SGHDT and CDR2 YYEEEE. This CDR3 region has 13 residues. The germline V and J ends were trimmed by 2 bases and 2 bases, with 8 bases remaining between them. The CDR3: CASSFGSTYEQYF. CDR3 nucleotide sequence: TGTGCCAGCAGCTTCGGCTCTACCTACGAGCAGTACTTC.

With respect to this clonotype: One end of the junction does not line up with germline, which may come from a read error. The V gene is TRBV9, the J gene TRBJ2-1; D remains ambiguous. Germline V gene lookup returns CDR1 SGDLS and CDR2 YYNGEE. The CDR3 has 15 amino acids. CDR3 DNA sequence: TGTGCCAGCAGCGTAAAGACAAGCTCCTACAATGAGCAGTCCTTC. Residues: CASSVKTSSYNEQSF.

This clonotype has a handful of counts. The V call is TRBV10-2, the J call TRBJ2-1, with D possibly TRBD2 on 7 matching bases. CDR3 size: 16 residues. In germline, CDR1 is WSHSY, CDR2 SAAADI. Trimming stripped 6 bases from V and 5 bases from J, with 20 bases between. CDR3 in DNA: TGCGCCAGCAGGGCTGTCCGGGGGGCCTCGGACAATGAGCAGTTCTTC. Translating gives CASRAVRGASDNEQFF.

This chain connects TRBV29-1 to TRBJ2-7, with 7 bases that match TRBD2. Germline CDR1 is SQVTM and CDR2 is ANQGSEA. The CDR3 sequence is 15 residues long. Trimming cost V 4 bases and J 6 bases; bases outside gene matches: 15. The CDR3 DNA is TGCAGCGTTGGAAGAGCACTAACGGGAGGCGGCGAGCAGTACTTC. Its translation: CSVGRALTGGGEQYF.

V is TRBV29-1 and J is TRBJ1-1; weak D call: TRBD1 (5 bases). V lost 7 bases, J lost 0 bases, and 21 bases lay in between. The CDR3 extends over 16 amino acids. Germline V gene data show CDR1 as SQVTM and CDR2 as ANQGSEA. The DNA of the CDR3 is TGCAGCGCCATGGGACCCTCAAGGGATATGAACACTGAAGCTTTCTTT. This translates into CSAMGPSRDMNTEAFF.

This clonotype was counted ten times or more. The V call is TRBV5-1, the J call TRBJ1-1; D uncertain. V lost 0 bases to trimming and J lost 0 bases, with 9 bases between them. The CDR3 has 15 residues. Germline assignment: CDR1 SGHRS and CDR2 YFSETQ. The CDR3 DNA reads TGCGCCAGCAGCTTGGAGCCGGGTGTGAACACTGAAGCTTTCTTT. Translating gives CASSLEPGVNTEAFF.

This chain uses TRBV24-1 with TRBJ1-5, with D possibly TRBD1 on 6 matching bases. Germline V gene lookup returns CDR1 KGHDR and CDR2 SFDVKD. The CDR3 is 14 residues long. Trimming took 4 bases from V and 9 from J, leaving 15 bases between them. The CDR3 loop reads CATSEGGSQGPQHF. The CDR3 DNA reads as TGTGCCACCAGTGAAGGGGGGTCTCAAGGGCCCCAGCATTTT.

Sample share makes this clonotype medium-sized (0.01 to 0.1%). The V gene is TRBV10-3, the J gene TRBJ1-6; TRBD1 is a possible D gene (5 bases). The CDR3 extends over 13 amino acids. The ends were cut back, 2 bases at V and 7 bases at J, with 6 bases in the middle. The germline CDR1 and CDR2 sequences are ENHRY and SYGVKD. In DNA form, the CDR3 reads TGTGCCATCAGTGAGGAGGGGAATTCACCCCTCCACTTT. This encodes CAISEEGNSPLHF.

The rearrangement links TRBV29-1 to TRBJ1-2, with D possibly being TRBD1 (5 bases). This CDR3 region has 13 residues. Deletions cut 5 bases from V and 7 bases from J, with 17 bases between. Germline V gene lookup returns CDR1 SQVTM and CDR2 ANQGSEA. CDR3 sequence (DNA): TGCAGCGTTCCAGGGAGGGTACTCGGTGGCTACACCTTC. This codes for CSVPGRVLGGYTF.

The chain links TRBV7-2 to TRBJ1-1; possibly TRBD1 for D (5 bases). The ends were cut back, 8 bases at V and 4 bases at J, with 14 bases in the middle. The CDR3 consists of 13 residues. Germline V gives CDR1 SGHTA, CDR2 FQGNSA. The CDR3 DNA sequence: TGTGCCAGCGCCCAGGGTAGAGGCACTGAAGCTTTCTTT. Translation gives CASAQGRGTEAFF.

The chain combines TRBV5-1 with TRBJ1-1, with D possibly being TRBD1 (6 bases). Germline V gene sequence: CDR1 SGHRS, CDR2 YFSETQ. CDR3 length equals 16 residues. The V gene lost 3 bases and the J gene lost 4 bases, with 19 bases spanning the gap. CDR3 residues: CASSWIEGGSGTEAFF. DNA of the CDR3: TGCGCCAGCAGCTGGATAGAAGGGGGGTCGGGCACTGAAGCTTTCTTT.

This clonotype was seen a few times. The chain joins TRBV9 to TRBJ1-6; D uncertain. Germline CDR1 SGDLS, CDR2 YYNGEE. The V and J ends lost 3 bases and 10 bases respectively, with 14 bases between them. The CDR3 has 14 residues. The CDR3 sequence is CASSAMNRGSPLHF. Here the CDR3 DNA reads TGTGCCAGCAGCGCCATGAACCGGGGATCACCCCTCCACTTT.

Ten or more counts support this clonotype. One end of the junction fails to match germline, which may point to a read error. This chain's CDR3 is CASRDSGTASYEQYF. The CDR3 region has the DNA TGTGCCAGCAGAGACTCCGGGACAGCCTCCTACGAGCAGTACTTC. This chain joins TRBV6-4 and TRBJ2-7; 7 nucleotides align to TRBD1. The germline V gene has CDR1 MRHNA and CDR2 SNTAGT. CDR3 length: 15 residues.

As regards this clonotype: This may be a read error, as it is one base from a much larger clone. CDR3 nucleotide sequence: TGTGCCAGCAGCCTTCAACTACGGGGTGAGACCCAGTACTTC. Translation gives CASSLQLRGETQYF. The genes are TRBV11-2 and TRBJ2-5, with D tentatively TRBD2 (5 bases). Trimming took off 5 bases at V and 5 bases at J, with 15 bases between the two ends. CDR1 is SGHAT and CDR2 is FQNNGV in the germline V gene. This CDR3 is built from 14 residues.

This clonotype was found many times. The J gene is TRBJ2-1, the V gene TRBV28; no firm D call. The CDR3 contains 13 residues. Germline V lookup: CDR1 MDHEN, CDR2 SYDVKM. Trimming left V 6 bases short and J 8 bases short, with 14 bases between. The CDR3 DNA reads TGTGCCAGCAGCACTTCGCGCGATCATGAGCAGTTCTTC. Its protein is CASSTSRDHEQFF.

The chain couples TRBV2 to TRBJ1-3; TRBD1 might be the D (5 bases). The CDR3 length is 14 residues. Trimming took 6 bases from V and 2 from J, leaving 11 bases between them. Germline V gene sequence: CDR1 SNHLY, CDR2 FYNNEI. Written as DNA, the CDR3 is TGTGCCAGCAGCCGCGGGGGAACTGGAAACACCATATATTTT. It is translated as CASSRGGTGNTIYF. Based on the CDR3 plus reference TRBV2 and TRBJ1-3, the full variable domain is EPEVTQTPSHQVTQMGQEVILRCVPISNHLYFYWYRQILGQKVEFLVSFYNNEISEKSEIFDDQFSVERPDGSNFTLKIRSTKLEDSAMYFCASSRGGTGNTIYFGEGSWLTVV.

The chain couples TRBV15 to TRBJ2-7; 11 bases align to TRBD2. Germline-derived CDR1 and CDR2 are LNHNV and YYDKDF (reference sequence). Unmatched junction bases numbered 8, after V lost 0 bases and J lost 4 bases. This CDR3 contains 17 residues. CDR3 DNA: TGTGCCACCAGCAGAGACGAGACTAGCGGGAAACTATACGAGCAGTACTTC. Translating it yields CATSRDETSGKLYEQYF.